The 16 T cell receptor beta chains presented below share a single source sample, sequenced in a study of CD8 T cells in ankylosing spondylitis (dated by TCRdb to 2017 to 2019). These TCRs are of unknown antigen specificity. Library creation used 5' RACE. The listed sequencing device is Illumina HiSeq 2500. TCRdb's own reprocessing of the public reads used fastp at Q25 and MiXCR and kept productive beta chains. Rows with a matching CDR3 protein are joined into one entry that keeps the most common DNA and genes. The sample has hundreds of thousands of distinct CDR3 sequences on record, 26% of them singletons. About 0.92% of the sample lies in the top ten. Overall study outcomes, separate from this receptor: Blood from ankylosing spondylitis patients appeared to be characterized by a TCR beta motif made up of fewer than ten highly homologous amino acid variants.

The sequencing input was blood, either unsorted or a sorted T cell fraction (not recorded which). The receptors derive from a male donor with ankylosing spondylitis.

CDR3 in amino acids: CASSPPERANTEAFF. In DNA, the CDR3 is TGTGCCAGCAGCCCCCCCGAAAGGGCGAACACTGAAGCTTTCTTT. The rearrangement joins TRBV6-2 or TRBV6-3 to TRBJ1-1, with D uncertain. The CDR3 has 15 amino acids. The germline V gene has CDR1 MNHEY and CDR2 SVGEGT. V was pared by 6 bases and J by 1 base, with 15 bases between.

The chain combines TRBV5-1 with TRBJ1-3, with a tentative D call TRBD1 (6 bases). V was cut by 1 base and J by 4 bases, with 15 bases left in between. This CDR3 comprises 16 residues. Germline-derived CDR1 and CDR2 are SGHRS and YFSETQ. CDR3 region: CASSLWPRGRGNTIYF. The CDR3 region has the DNA TGCGCCAGCAGCTTGTGGCCCAGGGGACGCGGAAACACCATATATTTT. Using reference TRBV5-1 and TRBJ1-3 for the parts outside the CDR3, the full variable domain is KAGVTQTPRYLIKTRGQQVTLSCSPISGHRSVSWYQQTPGQGLQFLFEYFSETQRNKGNFPGRFSGRQFSNSRSEMNVSTLELGDSALYLCASSLWPRGRGNTIYFGEGSWLTVV.

CDR3 sequence reads: CASSLGPQRVNEQFF. The CDR3 nucleotides are TGTGCCAGCAGTTTAGGCCCCCAAAGGGTGAATGAGCAGTTCTTC. J is TRBJ2-1 and V is TRBV27; D gene ambiguous. The CDR3 runs 15 residues. The ends were cut back, 2 bases at V and 7 bases at J, with 15 bases in the middle. CDR1 and CDR2 (germline): MNHEY, SMNVEV (reference sequence).

The gene calls are TRBV28 and TRBJ1-6; TRBD1 is a possible D gene (5 bases). The CDR3 has 16 amino acids. Germline V CDR1 and CDR2: MDHEN, SYDVKM. V gave up 5 bases and J gave up 3 bases, with 14 bases separating them. CDR3 loop: CASSDPGAYYNSPLHF. The CDR3 DNA sequence: TGTGCCAGCAGTGACCCCGGGGCCTACTATAATTCACCCCTCCACTTT.

This clonotype was detected a few times. V is TRBV4-1 and J is TRBJ2-1; D may be TRBD1 (5 bases). The length of the CDR3 is 14 residues. V was pared by 0 bases and J by 12 bases, with 15 bases between. Germline loops: CDR1 MGHRA, CDR2 YSYEKL. For the CDR3, the DNA is TGCGCCAGCAGCCAAGATAGGACAACCAAAGGGCAGTTCTTC. Its protein product is CASSQDRTTKGQFF.

There are a few counts of this clonotype. The rearrangement joins TRBV12-3 or TRBV12-4 to TRBJ2-1; TRBD1 is a possible D gene (6 bases). Trimming took 3 bases from V and 3 from J, leaving 12 bases between them. The CDR3 has 15 amino acids. The CDR3 reads CASSFGQGFYNEQFF. The CDR3 DNA is TGTGCCAGCAGTTTTGGGCAGGGGTTCTACAATGAGCAGTTCTTC.

J is TRBJ2-7 and V is TRBV10-1; tentative D call: TRBD1 (6 bases). Germline V gives CDR1 WNHNN, CDR2 SYGVQD (reference sequence). The CDR3 length is 15 residues. Trimming pared 6 bases from V and 2 bases from J, leaving 17 bases between. The CDR3 nucleotides are TGCGCCAGCAGCCCAGATAGAGGACAGCCCTACGAGCAGTACTTC. Translation gives CASSPDRGQPYEQYF.

This clonotype was detected a few times. V is TRBV20-1 and J is TRBJ2-6; D gene uncertain. CDR1 is DFQATT, CDR2 SNEGSKA, per germline (reference sequence). Trimming cost V 0 bases and J 1 base, with 10 bases left between them. The CDR3 contains 16 residues. CDR3 sequence: CSARDSQRSGANVLTF. The DNA of the CDR3 is TGCAGTGCTAGAGATTCCCAGCGTTCTGGGGCCAACGTCCTGACTTTC.

The table lists this clonotype with a few counts. The chain employs TRBV12-3 or TRBV12-4 and TRBJ2-7, with TRBD1 as a possible D gene (6 bases). V was shortened by 5 bases and J by 7 bases, with 18 bases between the two germline ends. This CDR3 is 14 amino acids long. CDR3 loop: CASSLSVGAHEQYV. CDR3 DNA: TGTGCCAGCAGTCTCAGCGTGGGGGCACATGAGCAGTACGTC.

This clonotype was counted only a few times. V and J are TRBV7-2 and TRBJ2-3, with 9 bases that match TRBD2. Germline V gene data show CDR1 as SGHTA and CDR2 as FQGNSA. J gave up 5 bases and V 5 bases, and 5 bases lay outside the gene matches. The CDR3 length is 14 residues. The CDR3 nucleotides read TGTGCCAGCAGCAATAGCGGGAGAATAGATACGCAGTATTTT. It translates to CASSNSGRIDTQYF. Filled out from reference TRBV7-2 and TRBJ2-3, the complete variable domain reads GAGVSQSPSNKVTEKGKDVELRCDPISGHTALYWYRQSLGQGLEFLIYFQGNSAPDKSGLPSDRFSAERTGGSVSTLTIQRTQQEDSAVYLCASSNSGRIDTQYFGPGTRLTVL.

Here the CDR3 reads CSARPTGGAGSGYGYTF. For the CDR3, the DNA is TGCAGTGCTAGACCTACAGGGGGCGCGGGTTCGGGCTATGGCTACACCTTC. This rearrangement joins TRBV20-1 to TRBJ1-2, with 9 bases lining up with TRBD1. Germline CDR1 is DFQATT and CDR2 is SNEGSKA (reference sequence). The V gene end was trimmed by 2 bases and the J gene end by 4 bases; junction bases not matched to a gene: 14. This CDR3 is 17 amino acids long.

J is TRBJ2-2 and V is TRBV7-8; D might be TRBD1 (6 bases). The CDR3 spans 16 residues. Trimming cost V 0 bases and J 8 bases, with 16 bases left between them. Germline V gene sequence: CDR1 SGHVS, CDR2 FQNEAQ. The CDR3 reads CASSLAGQGNRGELFF. CDR3 bases: TGTGCCAGCAGCTTAGCGGGCCAGGGGAATCGAGGGGAGCTGTTTTTT. The entire variable domain, with the rest obtained from reference TRBV7-8 and TRBJ2-2, is as follows: GAGVSQSPRYKVAKRGQDVALRCDPISGHVSLFWYQQALGQGPEFLTYFQNEAQLDKSGLPSDRFFAERPEGSVSTLKIQRTQQEDSAVYLCASSLAGQGNRGELFFGEGSRLTVL.

This clonotype was seen more than once but under ten times. The chain carries TRBV11-1 and TRBJ2-3; TRBD2 agrees at 10 bases. This CDR3 contains 15 residues. Unmatched junction bases numbered 4, after V lost 3 bases and J lost 4 bases. Germline CDR1 SGHAT, CDR2 FQDESV (reference sequence). CDR3 in DNA: TGTGCCAGCAGCTTCACTAGCGGGACGGCAGATACGCAGTATTTT. It specifies CASSFTSGTADTQYF.

The rearrangement uses TRBV10-2 and TRBJ1-6; the D gene is possibly TRBD1 (5 bases). CDR3 size: 15 residues. V was clipped by 6 bases and J by 7 bases, with 16 bases between them. The germline V gene has CDR1 WSHSY and CDR2 SAAADI. The chain's CDR3 is CASRVGALPNSPLHF. DNA of the CDR3: TGCGCCAGCAGGGTAGGGGCCCTCCCAAATTCACCCCTCCACTTT.

This sequence joins TRBV29-1 and TRBJ1-1; 9 positions agree with TRBD1. The CDR3 length is 14 residues. Germline V gives CDR1 SQVTM, CDR2 ANQGSEA. Trimming removed 7 bases from V and 2 bases from J; junction bases left unmatched: 8. The CDR3 here is CSGGETGGNTEAFF. CDR3 sequence (DNA): TGCAGCGGGGGTGAGACAGGGGGAAACACTGAAGCTTTCTTT.

V and J are TRBV7-2 and TRBJ2-1, with D possibly TRBD2 on 5 matching bases. CDR1 SGHTA and CDR2 FQGNSA come from the germline V gene. CDR3 length: 15 amino acids. V lost 5 bases, J lost 0 bases, and 11 bases lay in between. The DNA for the CDR3 is TGTGCCAGCAGCGACTTGGGGAGCTCCTACAATGAGCAGTTCTTC. Residues: CASSDLGSSYNEQFF.